This T cell receptor beta chain comes out of a study of blood T cell repertoires in COVID-19. Germline V gene data show CDR1 as MDHEN and CDR2 as SYDVKM. Germline trimming cut 7 bases from V and 6 bases from J; bases unmatched to any gene: 10. The CDR3 has 14 residues. Clones were sequenced by immunoSEQ multiplex PCR, and TCRdb holds only the in-frame ones, with some missing. Of under 250,000 clones in the sample, about 83% were seen once. This clone turned up a few times. The gene calls are TRBV28 and TRBJ1-1, with TRBD1 matching over 8 bases. This receptor was taken from a human donor in a cohort sampled during active COVID-19. The sequenced sample was peripheral blood. DNA of the CDR3: TGTGCCAGCATCCATACAGGGGGGAAAGCTGAAGCTTTCTTT. Encoded protein: CASIHTGGKAEAFF. Combining the CDR3 with reference TRBV28 and TRBJ1-1 gives the whole variable domain DVKVTQSSRYLVKRTGEKVFLECVQDMDHENMFWYRQDPGLGLRLIYFSYDVKMKEKGDIPEGYSVSREKKERFSLILESASTNQTSMYLCASIHTGGKAEAFFGQGTRLTVV.